The 21 T cell receptor beta chains below were found in one sample sequenced in a study of CD8 T cells in Susac syndrome. RNA, at about 0.5 to 1 ug, was reverse transcribed with random hexamers. TCRdb re-called the immunoSEQ multiplex PCR reads through MiXCR, storing one row per CDR3 protein. The table includes approximately 150,000 distinct CDR3 sequences, around 94% detected once. The specimen was CD4+ T cells from PBMCs. These receptor sequences come from a human donor in good health.

The rearrangement joins TRBV11-2 to TRBJ2-1; D is uncertain. CDR1 is SGHAT, CDR2 FQNNGV, per germline. Trimming took 7 bases from V and 5 from J, leaving 9 bases between them. The CDR3 extends over 12 amino acids. As DNA, the CDR3 is TGTGCCAGCATACAAGCAAACAATGAGCAGTTCTTC. Translation: CASIQANNEQFF.

This clonotype showed up just a few times. The gene calls are TRBV3-1 and TRBJ2-7; 8 nucleotides align to TRBD1. This CDR3 spans 14 amino acids. V lost 3 bases, J lost 3 bases, and 4 bases stayed unmatched. CDR1 and CDR2 from the germline V gene are LGHDT and YNNKEL (reference sequence). The CDR3 reads CASSHRTGNYEQYF. Written as DNA, the CDR3 is TGTGCCAGCAGCCATCGGACAGGGAACTACGAGCAGTACTTC.

This clonotype appeared a single time. The J gene is TRBJ2-1, the V gene TRBV6-2 or TRBV6-3; D might be TRBD2 (6 bases). With 10 bases removed from V and 4 bases from J, the gap between germline ends came to 17 bases. The CDR3 totals 14 residues. Germline CDR1 and CDR2: MNHEY and SVGEGT. CDR3 nucleotide sequence: TGTGCCATCGAAGCCGGGACTTCTTACAATGAGCAGTTCTTC. It translates to CAIEAGTSYNEQFF.

This chain connects TRBV20-1 to TRBJ2-1; D remains unclear. The CDR3 is made up of 13 amino acids. The V gene's germline CDR1 is DFQATT and CDR2 SNEGSKA (reference sequence). In DNA, the CDR3 is TGCAGCCTTCATACATCTATAAACAATGAGCAGTTCTTC. Its translation: CSLHTSINNEQFF.

Only one count was recorded for this clonotype. CDR3 nucleotide sequence: TGTGCCAGTAGTATAGGGACCGGCTCCTACAATGAGCAGTTCTTC. Residues: CASSIGTGSYNEQFF. J is TRBJ2-1 and V is TRBV19; D uncertain. This CDR3 spans 15 amino acids. The V and J ends lost 1 base and 0 bases respectively, with 7 bases between them. Germline values: CDR1 LNHDA, CDR2 SQIVND (reference sequence).

V gene TRBV5-1 combines with J gene TRBJ2-2; no clear D. The CDR3 is made up of 18 amino acids. Germline V lookup: CDR1 SGHRS, CDR2 YFSETQ. Trimming left V 0 bases short and J 4 bases short, with 19 bases between. Written as DNA, the CDR3 is TGCGCCAGCAGCTTGGATTTCAGCCCGGCCACGGGCACCGGGGAGCTGTTTTTT. Encoded protein: CASSLDFSPATGTGELFF.

This chain uses TRBV25-1 with TRBJ2-2, with 8 nucleotides matching TRBD1. Germline loops: CDR1 MGHDK, CDR2 SYGVNS. This CDR3 spans 17 amino acids. V was pared by 3 bases and J by 3 bases, with 9 bases of the junction left unmatched. The CDR3 loop reads CASSDGQGKFDTGELFF. The CDR3 nucleotides read TGTGCCAGCAGTGATGGACAGGGAAAGTTCGACACCGGGGAGCTGTTTTTT.

This chain uses TRBV18 with TRBJ2-7; 11 bases fit TRBD1. The CDR3 runs 14 residues. V dropped 2 bases and J dropped 5; count of bases not matched to a gene: 2. Per germline, CDR1 KGHSH and CDR2 LQKENI. The CDR3 here is CASSPGDRGDEQYF. The CDR3, as DNA: TGTGCCAGCTCACCAGGGGACAGGGGGGACGAGCAGTACTTC.

The V call is TRBV30, the J call TRBJ1-1; D unresolved. With 5 bases removed from V and 0 bases from J, the gap between germline ends came to 4 bases. The germline V gene has CDR1 GTSNPN and CDR2 SVGIG (reference sequence). The CDR3 has 11 amino acids. The CDR3 region is CAWDVNTEAFF. The CDR3 DNA sequence: TGTGCCTGGGACGTGAACACTGAAGCTTTCTTT.

This chain connects TRBV4-2 to TRBJ2-1; D is uncertain. CDR1 LGHNA and CDR2 YNFKEQ come from the germline V gene. The germline V and J ends were trimmed by 1 base and 3 bases, with 4 bases remaining between them. This CDR3 has 13 amino acids. The CDR3 sequence: CASSQAFYNEQFF. As DNA, the CDR3 is TGTGCCAGCAGCCAAGCCTTCTACAATGAGCAGTTCTTC.

This rearrangement joins TRBV4-2 to TRBJ2-7; 9 bases map to TRBD2. This CDR3 has 16 residues. Unmatched junction bases numbered 7, after V lost 1 base and J lost 3 bases. In germline, CDR1 is LGHNA, CDR2 YNFKEQ. CDR3 in DNA: TGTGCCAGCAGCCAAGGAGGTAGCGGGAGTTACTACGAGCAGTACTTC. Encoded protein: CASSQGGSGSYYEQYF.

The V gene is TRBV13, the J gene TRBJ2-1, with TRBD2 matching over 10 bases. The length of the CDR3 is 15 residues. From germline, CDR1 is PRHDT and CDR2 FYEKMQ (reference sequence). After removal of 5 bases from V and 3 bases from J, the junction contained 4 bases not matched to a gene. The DNA of the CDR3 is TGTGCCAGCAGCGGACCTAGCGGGAGCTACAATGAGCAGTTCTTC. Translating it yields CASSGPSGSYNEQFF. The whole variable domain, filled in from reference TRBV13 and TRBJ2-1, reads AAGVIQSPRHLIKEKRETATLKCYPIPRHDTVYWYQQGPGQDPQFLISFYEKMQSDKGSIPDRFSAQQFSDYHSELNMSSLELGDSALYFCASSGPSGSYNEQFFGPGTRLTVL.

The genes are TRBV30 and TRBJ1-1; D is ambiguous. There are 12 residues in the CDR3. V gave up 4 bases and J gave up 1 base, with 7 bases separating them. The germline CDR1 and CDR2 sequences are GTSNPN and SVGIG (reference sequence). The DNA for the CDR3 is TGTGCCTGGAAGCAGTCGAACACTGAAGCTTTCTTT. This encodes CAWKQSNTEAFF.

This clonotype was detected once. V gene TRBV12-3 or TRBV12-4 combines with J gene TRBJ1-4, with D perhaps matching TRBD1 (6 bases). The CDR3 is 14 amino acids. The V end was cut by 5 bases, the J end by 10 bases, with 17 bases between. Written as DNA, the CDR3 is TGTGCCAGCAGTCCAGGAGGACAGTCGGGAAAACTGTTTTTT. It encodes CASSPGGQSGKLFF.

This sequence joins TRBV6-1 and TRBJ2-7; D call uncertain. There are 12 residues in the CDR3. With 7 bases removed from V and 7 bases from J, the gap between germline ends came to 14 bases. The germline CDR1 and CDR2 sequences are MNHNS and SASEGT. The DNA of the CDR3 is TGTGCCAGCACTGCGTCCCGTGAAGAGCAGTACTTC. Protein product: CASTASREEQYF.

The chain carries TRBV18 and TRBJ2-7, with 11 bases aligning to TRBD2. V lost 6 bases to trimming and J lost 2 bases; unmatched junction nucleotides: 9. CDR3 length equals 16 residues. Germline assignment: CDR1 KGHSH and CDR2 LQKENI. CDR3 amino acids: CASSPLGTSGTYEQYF. CDR3 nucleotide sequence: TGTGCCAGCTCGCCTTTGGGGACTAGCGGAACCTACGAGCAGTACTTC. The whole variable domain, filled in from reference TRBV18 and TRBJ2-7, reads NAGVMQNPRHLVRRRGQEARLRCSPMKGHSHVYWYRQLPEEGLKFMVYLQKENIIDESGMPKERFSAEFPKEGPSILRIQQVVRGDSAAYFCASSPLGTSGTYEQYFGPGTRLTVT.

The V and J genes are TRBV11-1 and TRBJ2-3; 9 bases line up with TRBD2. Unmatched junction bases numbered 4, after V lost 3 bases and J lost 6 bases. The CDR3 sequence is 14 residues long. Germline V lookup: CDR1 SGHAT, CDR2 FQDESV (reference sequence). The CDR3: CASSFAGGADTQYF. CDR3 coding DNA: TGTGCCAGCAGCTTCGCGGGAGGGGCCGATACGCAGTATTTT. The variable domain in full, completed from reference TRBV11-1 and TRBJ2-3, reads EAEVAQSPRYKITEKSQAVAFWCDPISGHATLYWYRQILGQGPELLVQFQDESVVDDSQLPKDRFSAERLKGVDSTLKIQPAELGDSAMYLCASSFAGGADTQYFGPGTRLTVL.

The rearrangement uses TRBV7-3 and TRBJ1-2; 11 bases are shared with TRBD1. This CDR3 spans 14 amino acids. After removal of 8 bases from V and 3 bases from J, the junction contained 5 bases not matched to a gene. Per the germline V gene, CDR1 is SGHTA and CDR2 is FQGTGA. CDR3 protein: CASGRTGGDYGYTF. The CDR3 DNA reads TGTGCCAGCGGCCGGACAGGGGGCGACTATGGCTACACCTTC.

V gene TRBV6-5 combines with J gene TRBJ1-1; 7 bases match TRBD1. Per the germline V gene, CDR1 is MNHEY and CDR2 is SVGAGI. V lost 6 bases and J lost 3; bases outside the gene matches: 10. The CDR3 spans 15 residues. The CDR3 spells CASRRDRDMDTEAFF. DNA for the CDR3: TGTGCCAGCAGAAGGGACAGAGATATGGACACTGAAGCTTTCTTT.

This clonotype was seen a single time. The gene calls are TRBV6-2 or TRBV6-3 and TRBJ2-1; the match to TRBD2 covers 8 bases. Germline loops: CDR1 MNHEY, CDR2 SVGEGT. This CDR3 is built from 16 residues. V shed 2 bases, J shed 2 bases, and the junction held 5 bases outside the gene matches. CDR3 sequence: CASSYPRGGTYNEQFF. The CDR3 coding sequence is TGTGCCAGCAGTTACCCCCGCGGGGGGACCTACAATGAGCAGTTCTTC.

This rearrangement joins TRBV10-3 to TRBJ2-1, with a possible D match to TRBD2 (5 bases). Germline V gene data show CDR1 as ENHRY and CDR2 as SYGVKD. The V and J ends lost 2 bases and 1 base respectively, with 9 bases between them. The CDR3 runs 15 residues. CDR3 nucleotides: TGTGCCATCAGTGAGACCCAGCGGTCCTACAATGAGCAGTTCTTC. Its protein is CAISETQRSYNEQFF.